The 30 T cell receptor beta chains below come from one sample, sequenced in a study of control samples from healthy donors and cancer patients. Assay used: immunoSEQ multiplex PCR; TCRdb lists only in-frame clones, some missing. The sample has fewer than 200,000 clones; nearly 96% are singletons. Sequencing was performed on blood. All receptors derive from a woman aged 25 to 45 in good health.

The V and J genes are TRBV28 and TRBJ2-7; D is unclear. Trimming cost V 3 bases and J 2 bases, with 11 bases left between them. Germline-derived CDR1 and CDR2 are MDHEN and SYDVKM. This CDR3 is built from 14 residues. CDR3 sequence reads: CASSLWEPPYEQYF. The CDR3 region has the DNA TGTGCCAGCAGTTTGTGGGAACCCCCCTACGAGCAGTACTTC.

The V call is TRBV9, the J call TRBJ2-5; D gene uncertain. Trimming left V 4 bases short and J 4 bases short, with 8 bases between. CDR3 size: 12 residues. Germline CDR1 reads SGDLS; CDR2 reads YYNGEE. This CDR3 is CASSLRGETQYF. The CDR3 coding sequence is TGTGCCAGCAGCCTAAGAGGAGAGACCCAGTACTTC.

This clone was counted only a few times. The chain recombines TRBV14 with TRBJ2-5; no clear D. The CDR3 has 15 residues. The germline V gene has CDR1 SGHDN and CDR2 FVKESK. Trimming removed 0 bases from V and 4 bases from J, with 12 bases in between. CDR3 in amino acids: CASSQDLGRRETQYF. The CDR3 DNA reads TGTGCCAGCAGCCAAGATCTAGGGCGGAGAGAGACCCAGTACTTC.

The rearrangement uses TRBV6-5 and TRBJ1-5; D is perhaps TRBD1 (5 bases). Germline V lookup: CDR1 MNHEY, CDR2 SVGAGI. The CDR3 length is 14 residues. The V end lost 6 bases, the J end lost 7 bases, and 16 bases lay between the germline ends. The CDR3 loop is CASRGTGLGQPQHF. Here the CDR3 DNA reads TGTGCCAGCAGAGGGACCGGGCTTGGACAGCCCCAGCATTTT.

The chain couples TRBV28 to TRBJ2-1; D uncertain. The germline CDR1 and CDR2 sequences are MDHEN and SYDVKM. Trimming cost V 5 bases and J 9 bases, with 20 bases left between them. The CDR3 length is 15 residues. The CDR3 DNA sequence: TGTGCCAGCAGTCCCTTTCGGGCCTTGACCACTGAGCAGTTCTTC. Translated: CASSPFRALTTEQFF.

The chain links TRBV27 to TRBJ2-2; 10 bases are a match to TRBD1. The length of the CDR3 is 17 residues. V lost 2 bases and J lost 4; bases outside the gene matches: 7. CDR1 is MNHEY, CDR2 SMNVEV, per germline (reference sequence). Here the CDR3 DNA reads TGTGCCAGCAGTTTAATCGTGGGGACAGGGGTCACCGGGGAGCTGTTTTTT. Residues: CASSLIVGTGVTGELFF.

J is TRBJ1-2 and V is TRBV5-4; D not resolved. This CDR3 has 12 residues. The germline V gene encodes CDR1 SGHNT and CDR2 YYREEE (reference sequence). V was trimmed by 1 base and J by 4 bases, leaving 5 bases between them. The DNA for the CDR3 is TGTGCCAGCAGCTTGAATATCTATGGCTACACCTTC. Encoded protein: CASSLNIYGYTF.

The chain combines TRBV6-6 with TRBJ2-5, with D possibly TRBD2 on 6 matching bases. This CDR3 has 12 residues. The V end was cut by 8 bases, the J end by 5 bases, with 12 bases between. CDR1 is MNHNY and CDR2 is SVGAGI in the germline V gene (reference sequence). CDR3 nucleotide sequence: TGTGCCAGCGGACCTCGGGGGGAGACCCAGTACTTC. Translating gives CASGPRGETQYF.

The rearrangement links TRBV14 to TRBJ1-6; D uncertain. Trimming removed 4 bases at V and 7 bases at J, with 11 bases between. Germline V gene data show CDR1 as SGHDN and CDR2 as FVKESK. This CDR3 is 14 amino acids long. DNA for the CDR3: TGTGCCAGCAGCCTTCGACGGATGAATTCACCCCTCCACTTT. Protein: CASSLRRMNSPLHF.

Points on this clone: The junction shows a germline mismatch at one end, possibly a read error. The chain links TRBV28 to TRBJ2-5; D remains ambiguous. The CDR3 covers 13 residues. CDR1 MDHEN and CDR2 SYDVKM come from the germline V gene. CDR3 nucleotides: TGTGCCAGCAGTTATAGCAGTCAAGGGACCCAGTACTTC. Its translation: CASSYSSQGTQYF.

This clone was seen just once. The rearrangement joins TRBV4-1 to TRBJ1-1; tentatively, D is TRBD1 (6 bases). Germline V lookup: CDR1 MGHRA, CDR2 YSYEKL. Trimming removed 0 bases from V and 1 base from J, with 9 bases in between. CDR3 length: 15 residues. Here the CDR3 reads CASSQDLGANTEAFF. The CDR3 DNA sequence: TGCGCCAGCAGCCAAGATCTGGGGGCGAACACTGAAGCTTTCTTT.

CDR3 loop: CASSLTGAGNTIYF. In DNA form, the CDR3 reads TGTGCCAGTAGCCTGACAGGGGCTGGAAACACCATATATTTT. The V gene is TRBV19, the J gene TRBJ1-3; 8 nucleotides line up with TRBD1. Germline V gene data show CDR1 as LNHDA and CDR2 as SQIVND (reference sequence). J gave up 2 bases and V 6 bases, and 3 bases lay outside the gene matches. The CDR3 is 14 residues long.

V gene TRBV7-2 combines with J gene TRBJ2-3; a possible D gene is TRBD2 (5 bases). The CDR3 spans 14 residues. V was cut by 5 bases and J by 2 bases, with 11 bases left in between. CDR1 is SGHTA, CDR2 FQGNSA, per germline. As DNA, the CDR3 is TGTGCCAGCAGCCTCGGACTCACCACAGATACGCAGTATTTT. Its translation is CASSLGLTTDTQYF. The entire variable domain, with the rest obtained from reference TRBV7-2 and TRBJ2-3, is as follows: GAGVSQSPSNKVTEKGKDVELRCDPISGHTALYWYRQSLGQGLEFLIYFQGNSAPDKSGLPSDRFSAERTGGSVSTLTIQRTQQEDSAVYLCASSLGLTTDTQYFGPGTRLTVL.

The chain couples TRBV15 to TRBJ2-2; D gene unclear. The germline V gene has CDR1 LNHNV and CDR2 YYDKDF (reference sequence). The germline V and J ends were trimmed by 1 base and 3 bases, with 6 bases remaining between them. The CDR3 is 14 residues long. CDR3 in amino acids: CATSRGSDTGELFF. The CDR3 DNA sequence: TGTGCCACCAGCAGAGGGTCAGACACCGGGGAGCTGTTTTTT.

The chain couples TRBV18 to TRBJ1-2; unclear D gene. Germline loops: CDR1 KGHSH, CDR2 LQKENI. V was shortened by 1 base and J by 4 bases, with 10 bases between the two germline ends. This CDR3 is 14 amino acids long. CDR3 amino acids: CASSPLPATYGYTF. The CDR3 nucleotides read TGTGCCAGCTCACCACTCCCAGCCACCTATGGCTACACCTTC.

The chain combines TRBV28 with TRBJ2-5, with 10 bases that match TRBD1. With V trimmed by 4 bases and J by 7 bases, 9 bases remained unmatched. CDR3 length: 15 residues. The germline V gene encodes CDR1 MDHEN and CDR2 SYDVKM. The CDR3 DNA follows: TGTGCCAGCAGTTCCGGGACAGGGGTCGGCGGGACCCAGTACTTC. Amino acid sequence: CASSSGTGVGGTQYF.

The chain combines TRBV28 with TRBJ1-2; 7 bases line up with TRBD1. CDR1 is MDHEN, CDR2 SYDVKM, per germline. J lost 7 bases, V lost 3 bases, and 5 bases had no gene match. CDR3 length: 13 residues. The CDR3 DNA reads as TGTGCCAGCAGTTTGCTACAGGGGTCTGGCTACACCTTC. Protein product: CASSLLQGSGYTF.

The chain uses TRBV19 and TRBJ1-5; possibly TRBD1 for D (6 bases). The CDR3 is 13 residues long. Trimming cost V 7 bases and J 6 bases, with 13 bases left between them. CDR1 is LNHDA, CDR2 SQIVND, per germline (reference sequence). The CDR3 DNA reads as TGTGCCAGTAAAACAGGGTCTCGTCAGCCCCAGCATTTT. Amino acids: CASKTGSRQPQHF.

The rearrangement joins TRBV7-6 to TRBJ1-1; D uncertain. CDR3 size: 15 residues. V was cut by 1 base and J by 4 bases, with 13 bases left in between. CDR1 is SGHVS, CDR2 FNYEAQ, per germline. The CDR3 reads CASSLDAHSGTEAFF. As DNA, the CDR3 is TGTGCCAGCAGCTTAGACGCTCATTCCGGCACTGAAGCTTTCTTT.

The gene calls are TRBV12-3 or TRBV12-4 and TRBJ2-7, with D perhaps matching TRBD2 (6 bases). The CDR3 spans 13 residues. The V gene lost 3 bases and the J gene lost 5 bases, with 11 bases spanning the gap. The CDR3 coding sequence is TGTGCCAGCAGTTTGCTGGAGGGGAACGAGCAGTACTTC. Translating gives CASSLLEGNEQYF.

The CDR3 DNA sequence: TGTGCCAGCAGCTTAATAGTTCATCAGCCCCAGCATTTT. This encodes CASSLIVHQPQHF. The chain couples TRBV7-8 to TRBJ1-5; D remains ambiguous. V shed 2 bases and J shed 5 bases, with 7 bases lying between them. The CDR3 sequence is 13 residues long. Germline V gives CDR1 SGHVS, CDR2 FQNEAQ. The complete variable domain, with remaining parts taken from reference TRBV7-8 and TRBJ1-5, reads GAGVSQSPRYKVAKRGQDVALRCDPISGHVSLFWYQQALGQGPEFLTYFQNEAQLDKSGLPSDRFFAERPEGSVSTLKIQRTQQEDSAVYLCASSLIVHQPQHFGDGTRLSIL.

CDR3 in amino acids: CSVVLAGGNTGELFF. The CDR3, as DNA: TGCAGCGTTGTGTTGGCGGGGGGGAACACCGGGGAGCTGTTTTTT. This chain links TRBV29-1 with TRBJ2-2; TRBD2 aligns across 8 bases. The CDR3 is made up of 15 amino acids. In germline, CDR1 is SQVTM, CDR2 ANQGSEA. Trimming removed 4 bases from V and 1 base from J; junction bases left unmatched: 5.

The genes are TRBV9 and TRBJ2-1, with D possibly TRBD2 on 6 matching bases. This CDR3 has 15 residues. Germline V gene sequence: CDR1 SGDLS, CDR2 YYNGEE. V gave up 3 bases and J gave up 10 bases, with 20 bases separating them. CDR3 bases: TGTGCCAGCAGCGATACCGGGACTGCGCGTCGGGAGCAGTTCTTC. This codes for CASSDTGTARREQFF. The full variable domain, its missing parts supplied by reference TRBV9 and TRBJ2-1, is DSGVTQTPKHLITATGQRVTLRCSPRSGDLSVYWYQQSLDQGLQFLIQYYNGEERAKGNILERFSAQQFPDLHSELNLSSLELGDSALYFCASSDTGTARREQFFGPGTRLTVL.

CDR3 nucleotide sequence: TGTGCCAGCAGCACGATCCGGCAGCCCCAGCATTTT. Protein product: CASSTIRQPQHF. This chain joins TRBV28 and TRBJ1-5; D is undetermined. The CDR3 is 12 residues long. With 6 bases removed from V and 7 bases from J, the gap between germline ends came to 10 bases. CDR1 and CDR2 from the germline V gene are MDHEN and SYDVKM.

The rearrangement links TRBV7-9 to TRBJ2-7, with 10 bases fitting TRBD1. V trimming: 5 bases; J trimming: 3 bases; junction bases outside the gene matches: 7. The CDR3 runs 15 residues. CDR1 and CDR2 from the germline V gene are SEHNR and FQNEAQ (reference sequence). In DNA, the CDR3 is TGTGCCAGCAGCCGGACAGGGGGTCCCCTCTACGAGCAGTACTTC. It codes for CASSRTGGPLYEQYF.

The chain employs TRBV28 and TRBJ2-3; TRBD2 matches 9 bases. This CDR3 spans 18 amino acids. Germline V gene lookup returns CDR1 MDHEN and CDR2 SYDVKM. V dropped 3 bases and J dropped 2; count of bases not matched to a gene: 12. The CDR3 spells CASSFGLAGRLFTDTQYF. The CDR3 nucleotides read TGTGCCAGCAGTTTTGGCCTAGCGGGACGGCTCTTCACAGATACGCAGTATTTT.

The J gene is TRBJ2-3, the V gene TRBV9, with 7 bases fitting TRBD2. Per germline, CDR1 SGDLS and CDR2 YYNGEE. The CDR3 has 15 amino acids. The trim removed 1 base at V and 3 bases at J, leaving 5 bases unmatched. CDR3 amino acids: CASSVREGGTDTQYF. CDR3 sequence (DNA): TGTGCCAGCAGCGTAAGGGAGGGAGGGACAGATACGCAGTATTTT.

This clone was picked up a small number of times. J is TRBJ2-1 and V is TRBV27; TRBD2 matches at 10 bases. Germline V gene lookup returns CDR1 MNHEY and CDR2 SMNVEV (reference sequence). Losses at the gene ends were 3 bases for V and 12 bases for J; bases not matched to a gene: 20. The CDR3 spans 18 residues. CDR3 loop: CASSLWSSGRLIRLGQFF. The DNA for the CDR3 is TGTGCCAGCAGTTTGTGGAGTAGCGGGAGGCTTATTCGGTTAGGGCAGTTCTTC.

The rearrangement joins TRBV6-5 to TRBJ2-7; D may be TRBD1 (5 bases). The CDR3 is 13 residues long. The germline gives CDR1 MNHEY, CDR2 SVGAGI. V was shortened by 6 bases and J by 5 bases, with 14 bases between the two germline ends. CDR3 protein: CASSGHIAHEQYF. The CDR3 coding sequence is TGTGCCAGCAGCGGACACATTGCTCACGAGCAGTACTTC.

The CDR3 nucleotides are TGTGCCAGCTCGCGTTACACCGGGGAGCTGTTTTTT. It specifies CASSRYTGELFF. The chain joins TRBV28 to TRBJ2-2; D is undetermined. The germline V gene encodes CDR1 MDHEN and CDR2 SYDVKM. CDR3 length: 12 residues. V was trimmed by 8 bases and J by 3 bases, leaving 7 bases between them. Supplemented by reference TRBV28 and TRBJ2-2, the full variable domain reads DVKVTQSSRYLVKRTGEKVFLECVQDMDHENMFWYRQDPGLGLRLIYFSYDVKMKEKGDIPEGYSVSREKKERFSLILESASTNQTSMYLCASSRYTGELFFGEGSRLTVL.